This T cell receptor beta chain was documented in a study of blood T cells in healthy people across ages. Healthy Russian Caucasian donors spanned ages about 6 to 95 years. This clonotype was seen only a few times. Combining a sample-barcoded 5' primer with a J-beta primer mix, a second PCR ran for roughly 7 to 12 cycles. Each CDR3 protein gets one entry after TCRdb re-called the 5' RACE reads with MiXCR. The repertoire holds hundreds of thousands of distinct CDR3 sequences, with just under 25% as singletons. CDR3 length: 16 amino acids. Trimming took 1 base from V and 4 from J, leaving 14 bases between them. Germline V CDR1 and CDR2: SGHTA, FQGNSA. This same sample was also taken into another study, of T cells of mothers and their children.

The sequence came from a boy aged 5-17 years in good health. The sample taken for sequencing was blood. The V gene is TRBV7-2, the J gene TRBJ2-1, with D possibly being TRBD2 (6 bases). The chain's CDR3 is CASSLVAENPYNEQFF. CDR3 coding DNA: TGTGCCAGCAGCTTAGTAGCGGAGAACCCTTACAATGAGCAGTTCTTC.